This T cell receptor beta chain was profiled in a study of CD8 T cells in ankylosing spondylitis. For TCR beta, libraries came from quantitative 5'-RACE with molecular barcodes. TCRdb recomputed calls from the 5' RACE reads with MiXCR, one row per CDR3 protein. The repertoire consists of around 25,000 distinct CDR3 sequences, with about a sixth occurring once and the leading ten covering 28%. General study points: The study identified a TCR beta motif of several highly homologous variants that appeared characteristic of ankylosing spondylitis blood.

This clonotype was seen only a few times. As yet, its antigen is unknown. Trimming removed 4 bases from V and 8 bases from J; junction bases left unmatched: 6. Germline-derived CDR1 and CDR2 are SGHNT and YYREEE (reference sequence). The length of the CDR3 is 14 residues. Sequencing was performed on blood. The sequence was collected from a male donor with ankylosing spondylitis or in good health (not recorded which). The chain has TRBV5-4 and TRBJ2-1; TRBD2 matches at 10 bases. CDR3 loop: CASSPGLANYEQFF. CDR3 DNA: TGTGCCAGCAGCCCGGGACTAGCGAACTATGAGCAGTTCTTC.